This TCR beta chain emerged from a study of CD8 T cells in ankylosing spondylitis. The study, taken as a whole, reports: What appeared characteristic of ankylosing spondylitis blood was a TCR beta motif of fewer than ten highly homologous variants. Disease-associated clones were CD8+ and fairly uncommon in peripheral blood.

TCRdb independently ran MiXCR on the 5' RACE reads; one entry per CDR3 protein. The sample comprises roughly 700,000 distinct CDR3 sequences, about 20% of which are singletons, and under 20% rests with the top ten. About this clonotype itself: Its matching antigen is unknown.

The CDR3 is made up of 17 amino acids. CDR1 is LGHDT and CDR2 is YNNKEL in the germline V gene (reference sequence). The J segment lost 3 bases and the V segment lost 0 bases, leaving 7 bases of the junction unmatched. This sequence joins TRBV3-1 and TRBJ2-1, with TRBD2 matching 8 bases. Sequencing was performed on blood, either unsorted or a sorted T cell fraction (not recorded which). The TCR sequence derives from a male donor with ankylosing spondylitis. The CDR3 coding sequence is TGTGCCAGCAGCCAAGACGTTTACCTAGCGGGCTACAATGAGCAGTTCTTC. Its protein is CASSQDVYLAGYNEQFF.